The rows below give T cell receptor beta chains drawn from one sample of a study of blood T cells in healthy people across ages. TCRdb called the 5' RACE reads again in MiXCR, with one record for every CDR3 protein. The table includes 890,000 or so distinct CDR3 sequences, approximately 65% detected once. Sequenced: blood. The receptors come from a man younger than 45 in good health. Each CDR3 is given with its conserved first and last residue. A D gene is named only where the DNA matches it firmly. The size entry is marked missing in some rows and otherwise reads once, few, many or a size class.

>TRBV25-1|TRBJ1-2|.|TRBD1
TGTGCCAGCAGGGGGATCAACGGAGAGACAGGGTTCTATGGCTACACCTTC
CASRGINGETGFYGYTF
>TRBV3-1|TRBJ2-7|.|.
TGTGCCAGCAGCCCGGTCCCGCCGAGCTTCGCCTACGAGCAGTACTTC
CASSPVPPSFAYEQYF
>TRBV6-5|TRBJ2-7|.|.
TGTGCCAGCAGACGGGCAGGGAACGAGCAGTACTTC
CASRRAGNEQYF
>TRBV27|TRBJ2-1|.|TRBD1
TGTGCCAGCAGGATAGGGGGCGAAGTCAATGAGCAGTTCTTC
CASRIGGEVNEQFF
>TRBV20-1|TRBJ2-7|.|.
TGCAGTGCTAGAGAACCTGTGCCTCCAAGTGGCGAGCAGTACTTC
CSAREPVPPSGEQYF
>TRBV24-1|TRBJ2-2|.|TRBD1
TGTGCCACGGGGGAACAGGGGATCACCGGGGAGCTGTTTTTT
CATGEQGITGELFF
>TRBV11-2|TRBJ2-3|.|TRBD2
TGTGCCAGCAGCTCTGGGACTAGCGGGACTTTTAGCACAGATACGCAGTATTTT
CASSSGTSGTFSTDTQYF
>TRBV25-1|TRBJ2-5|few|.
TGTGCCAGCAGTGAAGTCGGCGAGACCCAGTACTTC
CASSEVGETQYF
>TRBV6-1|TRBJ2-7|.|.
TGTGCCAGCAGTGAAGCGTATAGAGGTTACGAGCAGTACTTC
CASSEAYRGYEQYF
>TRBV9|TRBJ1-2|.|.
TGTGCCAGCAGCGTCGCAGGGGTATCTGATGGCTACACCTTC
CASSVAGVSDGYTF
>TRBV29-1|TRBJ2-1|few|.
TGCAGCGTTGGAGGGGGGTCCTACAATGAGCAGTTCTTC
CSVGGGSYNEQFF
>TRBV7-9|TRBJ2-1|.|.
TGTGCCAGCAGCTTACCGAAAACTCGGGACTGGCGAACCTACAATGAGCAGTTCTTC
CASSLPKTRDWRTYNEQFF
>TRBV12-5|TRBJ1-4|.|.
TGTGCTAGTGGACCTCTTCCCGCCTGTAATGAAAAACTGTTTTTT
CASGPLPACNEKLFF
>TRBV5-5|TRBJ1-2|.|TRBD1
TGTGCCAGCAGCTTTTATAGGCAGGGGGCGGCCTATGGCTACACCTTC
CASSFYRQGAAYGYTF
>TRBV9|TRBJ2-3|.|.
TGTGCCAGCAGCTCACACGCCGGGACTGAGCGGACAGATACGCAGTATTTT
CASSSHAGTERTDTQYF
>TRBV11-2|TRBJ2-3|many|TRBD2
TGTGCCAGCAGCCTCGGGGGGACAGATACGCAGTATTTT
CASSLGGTDTQYF
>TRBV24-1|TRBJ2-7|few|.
TGTGCCACCAGTGACTCGACAGCAATCTCCTACGAGCAGTACTTC
CATSDSTAISYEQYF
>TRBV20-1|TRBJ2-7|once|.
TGCAGTGCTAGGCAAGGCCTGACGGAGCTCTACGAGCAGTACTTC
CSARQGLTELYEQYF
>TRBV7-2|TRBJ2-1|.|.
TGTGCCAGCAGCACTGGACTCACACAAGAGACCCAGTTCTTC
CASSTGLTQETQFF
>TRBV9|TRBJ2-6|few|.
TGTGCCAGCAGAGCCCAAGGGGGGGCCAACGTCCTGACTTTC
CASRAQGGANVLTF
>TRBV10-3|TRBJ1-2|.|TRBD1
TGTGCCATCACCGGACAGGGCGGCTACACCTTC
CAITGQGGYTF
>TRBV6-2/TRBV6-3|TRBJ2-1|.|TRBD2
TGTGCCAGCAGTTACGGGCTAGCGGGGACCAACGAGCAGTTCTTC
CASSYGLAGTNEQFF
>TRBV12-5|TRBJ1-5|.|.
TGTGCTAGTGGTTTGTCACCGGGACGGGAAAACAATCAGCCCCAGCATTTT
CASGLSPGRENNQPQHF
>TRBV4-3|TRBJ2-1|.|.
TGCGCCAGCAGCCAAGGCACATCCTTGGGCAATGAGCAGTTCTTC
CASSQGTSLGNEQFF
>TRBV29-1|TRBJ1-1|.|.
TGCAGCGTTGTCGGGAACACTGAAGCTTTCTTT
CSVVGNTEAFF
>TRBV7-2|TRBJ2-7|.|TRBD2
TGTGCCAGCAGCTTCGGGACTAGCGGAAGCTCCTACGAGCAGTACTTC
CASSFGTSGSSYEQYF
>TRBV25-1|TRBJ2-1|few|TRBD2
TGTGCCAGCAGTGATACTAGCGGGGGGGCCTATGAGCAGTTCTTC
CASSDTSGGAYEQFF
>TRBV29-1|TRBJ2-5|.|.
TGCAGCGTTGAAGAAGCGCAGACCGGGCAGTACTTC
CSVEEAQTGQYF
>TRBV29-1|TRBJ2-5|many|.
TGCAGCGTTGGACAGGATGGGACCCAGTACTTC
CSVGQDGTQYF
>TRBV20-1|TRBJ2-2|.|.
TGCAGTGCCCCCTGGCAGGCCAACACCGGGGAGCTGTTTTTT
CSAPWQANTGELFF
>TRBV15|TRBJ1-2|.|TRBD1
TGTGCCACCAGCAGACCGACAGGGGGTGCGACCTATGGCTACACCTTC
CATSRPTGGATYGYTF